Shown below are 3 T cell receptor beta chains from a single sample sequenced in a study of CD8+ T cells in alopecia areata. Reverse transcription of extracted RNA yielded cDNA, which provided the sequencing template. Libraries were prepared by immunoSEQ multiplex PCR; TCRdb keeps only in-frame clonotypes and omits some of them. The sample has approximately 130,000 clones; approximately 47% are singletons. Input material: NKG2D-low CD8+ T cells sorted from blood. Source of these receptors: a human donor with alopecia areata.

This clone was observed a handful of times. V is TRBV29-1 and J is TRBJ2-1; unclear D gene. Germline V CDR1 and CDR2: SQVTM, ANQGSEA. V was pared by 7 bases and J by 4 bases, with 8 bases between. CDR3 length: 11 amino acids. CDR3 coding DNA: TGCAGCGCCGTTTCGTACAATGAGCAGTTCTTC. This gives the protein CSAVSYNEQFF.

The V call is TRBV28, the J call TRBJ2-5, with a possible D match to TRBD2 (5 bases). Between the trimmed V and J ends, which lost 8 bases and 4 bases, there was a span of 17 bases. The CDR3 consists of 14 residues. Per germline, CDR1 MDHEN and CDR2 SYDVKM. The CDR3 sequence is CASGPGEGRETQYF. CDR3 sequence (DNA): TGTGCCAGCGGCCCGGGTGAGGGTCGAGAGACCCAGTACTTC.

This clone was counted only a few times. The gene calls are TRBV28 and TRBJ2-3; D call uncertain. The CDR3 consists of 11 residues. Germline CDR1 and CDR2: MDHEN and SYDVKM. Trimming cost V 2 bases and J 5 bases, with 2 bases left between them. The CDR3 is CASSLEDTQYF. The CDR3 bases are TGTGCCAGCAGTTTAGAAGATACGCAGTATTTT.